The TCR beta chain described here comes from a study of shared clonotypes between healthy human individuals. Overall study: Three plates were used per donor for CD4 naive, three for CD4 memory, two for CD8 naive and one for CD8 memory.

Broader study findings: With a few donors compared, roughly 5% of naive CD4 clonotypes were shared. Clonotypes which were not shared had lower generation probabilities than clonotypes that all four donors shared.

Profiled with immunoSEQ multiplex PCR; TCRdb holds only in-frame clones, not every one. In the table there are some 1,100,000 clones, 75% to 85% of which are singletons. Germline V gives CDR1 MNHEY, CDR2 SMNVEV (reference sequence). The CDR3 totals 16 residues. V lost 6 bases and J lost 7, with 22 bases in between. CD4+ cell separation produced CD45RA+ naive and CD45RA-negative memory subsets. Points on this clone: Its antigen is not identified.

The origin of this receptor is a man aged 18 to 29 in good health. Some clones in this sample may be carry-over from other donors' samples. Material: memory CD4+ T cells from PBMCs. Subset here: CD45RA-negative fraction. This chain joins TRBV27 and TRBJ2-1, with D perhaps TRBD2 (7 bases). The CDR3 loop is CASSIPRRRGGNEQFF. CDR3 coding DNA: TGTGCCAGCAGCATCCCCCGGCGGAGGGGGGGGAATGAGCAGTTCTTC.